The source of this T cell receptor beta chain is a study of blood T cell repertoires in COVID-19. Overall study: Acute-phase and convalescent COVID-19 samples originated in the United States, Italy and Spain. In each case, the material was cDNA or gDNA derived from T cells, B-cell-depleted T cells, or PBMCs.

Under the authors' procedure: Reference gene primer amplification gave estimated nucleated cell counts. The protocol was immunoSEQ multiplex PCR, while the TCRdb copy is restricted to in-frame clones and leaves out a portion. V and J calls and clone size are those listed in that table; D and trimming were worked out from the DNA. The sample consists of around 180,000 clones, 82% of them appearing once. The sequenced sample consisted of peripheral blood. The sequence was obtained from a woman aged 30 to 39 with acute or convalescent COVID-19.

CDR3: CASSLGTGGGGYTF. The CDR3 coding sequence is TGCGCCAGCAGCTTGGGGACAGGGGGCGGAGGCTACACCTTC. The V call is TRBV5-1, the J call TRBJ1-2, with 11 bases aligning to TRBD1. The CDR3 extends over 14 amino acids. J was trimmed by 8 bases and V by 0 bases; bases with no gene match: 3. Germline V lookup: CDR1 SGHRS, CDR2 YFSETQ.